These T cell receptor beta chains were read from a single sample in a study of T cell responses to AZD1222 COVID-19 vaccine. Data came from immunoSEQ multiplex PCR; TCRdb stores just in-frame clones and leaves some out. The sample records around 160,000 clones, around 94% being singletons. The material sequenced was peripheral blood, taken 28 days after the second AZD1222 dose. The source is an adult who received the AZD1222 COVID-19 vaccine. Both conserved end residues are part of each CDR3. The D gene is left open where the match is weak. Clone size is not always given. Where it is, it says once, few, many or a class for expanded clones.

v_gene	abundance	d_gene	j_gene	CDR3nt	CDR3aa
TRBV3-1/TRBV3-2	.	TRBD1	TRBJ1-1	TGTGCCAGCAGCCACCCCGGGACAGGGGGCTGGATCGCTGAAGCTTTCTTT	CASSHPGTGGWIAEAFF
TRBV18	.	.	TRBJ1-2	TGTGCCAGCTCACCACCGGTACCCGGGACGCTCCTCGGGGATGGCTACACCTTC	CASSPPVPGTLLGDGYTF
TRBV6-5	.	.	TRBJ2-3	TGTGCCAGCAGTCGTAGTGGCAGCACAGATACGCAGTATTTT	CASSRSGSTDTQYF
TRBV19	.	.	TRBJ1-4	TGTGCCAGTAGTATTGGGACCAGCGAAAAACTGTTTTTT	CASSIGTSEKLFF
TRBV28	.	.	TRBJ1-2	TGTGCCAGCAGTCCGAGGGGGGGGCGAAGGAATGGCTACACCTTC	CASSPRGGRRNGYTF
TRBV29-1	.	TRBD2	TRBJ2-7	TGCAGCGTTGTTGTTAGCGGGATCCTCTACGAGCAGTACTTC	CSVVVSGILYEQYF
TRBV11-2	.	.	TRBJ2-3	TGTGCCAGCAGCTTCCTGTACCAAGATACGCAGTATTTT	CASSFLYQDTQYF
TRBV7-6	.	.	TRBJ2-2	TGTGCCAGCAGACCACTTCAGTTCGGGGAGCTGTTTTTT	CASRPLQFGELFF
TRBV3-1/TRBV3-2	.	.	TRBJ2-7	TGTGCCAGCAGCCCATCCTCGGGTGAGCAGTACTTC	CASSPSSGEQYF
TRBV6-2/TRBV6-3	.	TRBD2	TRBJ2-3	TGTGCCAGCAGTTACCTGGCGGGGGTACCAGGGATAGATACGCAGTATTTT	CASSYLAGVPGIDTQYF
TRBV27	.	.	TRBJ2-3	TGTGCCAGCAGTCGGCTACAAGGGGATACGCAGTATTTT	CASSRLQGDTQYF
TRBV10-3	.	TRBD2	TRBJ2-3	TGTGCCATCAGCCAGACTAGCACGACATCAGATACGCAGTATTTT	CAISQTSTTSDTQYF
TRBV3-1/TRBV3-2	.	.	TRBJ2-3	TGTGCCAGCAGCCAAGGTCAGGGAGGCAGGTGGACGCAGTATTTT	CASSQGQGGRWTQYF
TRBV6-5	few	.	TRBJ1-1	TGTGCCAGCAGTTTCAGGGTTTTCACTGAAGCTTTCTTT	CASSFRVFTEAFF
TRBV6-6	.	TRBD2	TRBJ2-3	TGTGCCACCAGCGGGACGAGCGGGAGTCCGTATTTT	CATSGTSGSPYF
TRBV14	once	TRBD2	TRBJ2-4	TGTGCCAGCAGCCAAGTAAATCTGCGGGAGCTAGCCAAAAACATTCAGTACTTC	CASSQVNLRELAKNIQYF
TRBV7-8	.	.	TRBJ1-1	TGTGCCAGCAGCCATCTTGGGCCCAGGGACACTGAAGCTTTCTTT	CASSHLGPRDTEAFF
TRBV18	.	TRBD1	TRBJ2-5	TGTGCCAGCTCGGGGCAGGGGGAAGAGACCCAGTACTTC	CASSGQGEETQYF
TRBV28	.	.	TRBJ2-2	TGTGCCAGCAGCAGGGGAAACACCGGGGAGCTGTTTTTT	CASSRGNTGELFF
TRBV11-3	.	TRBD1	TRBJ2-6	TGTGCCAGCAGTTTAGGCAGGGGGCCTGGGGCCAACGTCCTGACTTTC	CASSLGRGPGANVLTF
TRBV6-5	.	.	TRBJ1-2	TGTGCCAGCAGTTACCCTGGGTATGGTGGCTACACCTTC	CASSYPGYGGYTF
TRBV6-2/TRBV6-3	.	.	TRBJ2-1	TGTGCCAGCAGCCCCGGACTGTACAATGAGCAGTTCTTC	CASSPGLYNEQFF
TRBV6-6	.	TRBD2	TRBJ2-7	TGTGCCAGCAGTCGTAGCGGGGTGGGGGCCTACGAGCAGTACTTC	CASSRSGVGAYEQYF
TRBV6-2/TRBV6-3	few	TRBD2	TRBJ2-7	TGTGCCAGCAGTTACTTAACTAGCGGTCCCTACGAGCAGTACTTC	CASSYLTSGPYEQYF
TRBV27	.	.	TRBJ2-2	TGTGCCAGCAGTGGCAGATCAAGGGAGCTGTTTTTT	CASSGRSRELFF
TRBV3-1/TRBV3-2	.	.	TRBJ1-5	TGTGCCAGCAGCCAAGTGGGGTATAGCAATCAGCCCCAGCATTTT	CASSQVGYSNQPQHF
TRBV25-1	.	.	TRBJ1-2	TGTGCCAGCGAGCGCGCGGGCTACACCTTC	CASERAGYTF
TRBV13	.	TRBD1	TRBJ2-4	TGTGCCAGCAGCCTAACCGCGATAGTGGGGACAGGGGGCCACAAAAACATTCAGTACTTC	CASSLTAIVGTGGHKNIQYF
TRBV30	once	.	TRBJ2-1	TGTGCCTCGGAAGGGGAGGTGGGTGAGTTCTTC	CASEGEVGEFF
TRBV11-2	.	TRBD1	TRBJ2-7	TGTGCCAGCAGCCCCTTGACAGGGTACGAGCAGTACTTC	CASSPLTGYEQYF
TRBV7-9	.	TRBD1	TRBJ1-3	TGTGCCAGCAGCTCCCCAGACAGGGGGGGAACTGGAAACACCATATATTTT	CASSSPDRGGTGNTIYF
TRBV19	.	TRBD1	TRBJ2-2	TGTGCCAGTCGGACAGGGAGAAACACCGGGGAGCTGTTTTTT	CASRTGRNTGELFF
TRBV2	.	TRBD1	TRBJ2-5	TGTGCCAGCAGTGGTCTTAACAGGGGGCGGTTTGGGCAAGAGACCCAGTACTTC	CASSGLNRGRFGQETQYF
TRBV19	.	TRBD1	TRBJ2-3	TGTGCCAGTAGTCCCGACAGGGCGACAGATACGCAGTATTTT	CASSPDRATDTQYF
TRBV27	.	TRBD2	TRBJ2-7	TGTGCCAGCAGTTTATCCCGGCGACTAGCGGTCTCCTACGAGCAGTACTTC	CASSLSRRLAVSYEQYF
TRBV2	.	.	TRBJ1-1	TGTGCCAGCACCAGGCGCGAGAGGACTGAAGCTTTCTTT	CASTRRERTEAFF
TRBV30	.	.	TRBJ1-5	TGTGCCTGGAGTTTCAGGAGTCGCAATCAGCCCCAGCATTTT	CAWSFRSRNQPQHF
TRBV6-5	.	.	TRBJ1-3	TGTGCCAGCAGCAACGGACTCCTCTCTGGAAACACCATATATTTT	CASSNGLLSGNTIYF
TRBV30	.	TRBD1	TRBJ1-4	TGTGCCTGGGGACAGGGGGCTAGTAAGGAAAAACTGTTTTTT	CAWGQGASKEKLFF
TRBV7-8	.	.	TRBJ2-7	TGTGCCAGCAGCTTCCGGGACACAACCTACGAGCAGTACTTC	CASSFRDTTYEQYF
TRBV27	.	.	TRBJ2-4	TGTGCCAGCAGTTTAAAGGGTTCGGTGGTCATTCAGTACTTC	CASSLKGSVVIQYF
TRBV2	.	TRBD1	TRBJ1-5	TGTGCCAGCAGTGCGGACAGGATTAATCAGCCCCAGCATTTT	CASSADRINQPQHF
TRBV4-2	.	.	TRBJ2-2	TGTGCCAGCAGCCAAGATTCCGTGGCCGGGAGTGGGAACACCGGGGAGCTGTTTTTT	CASSQDSVAGSGNTGELFF
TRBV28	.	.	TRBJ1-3	TGTGCCAGCAGTTTAAATTTGGGGAGCTCTGGAAACACCATATATTTT	CASSLNLGSSGNTIYF
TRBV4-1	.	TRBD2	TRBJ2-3	TGCGCCAGCAGCCGGATCAGACTAGCGGAAGATACGCAGTATTTT	CASSRIRLAEDTQYF
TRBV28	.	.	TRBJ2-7	TGTGCCAGCAGTCCTCCCGGGACACTATTAAAGCCCTACGAGCAGTACTTC	CASSPPGTLLKPYEQYF
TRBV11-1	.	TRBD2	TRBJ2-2	TGTGCCAGCAGCTCTACTAGCGCCACCGGGGAGCTGTTTTTT	CASSSTSATGELFF
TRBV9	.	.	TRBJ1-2	TGTGCCAGCAGCGGGGGACCGGCCCTAGGCTATGGCTACACCTTC	CASSGGPALGYGYTF
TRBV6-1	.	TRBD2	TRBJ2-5	TGTGCCAGCAGTGAGATTAGCGGGAGATGGCACTTGCGGCAAGAGACCCAGTACTTC	CASSEISGRWHLRQETQYF
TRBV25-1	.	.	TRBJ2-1	TGTGCCAGCAGTGAATGGGCACAGCACAATGAGCAGTTCTTC	CASSEWAQHNEQFF
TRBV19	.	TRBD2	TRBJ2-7	TGTGCCAGTAGTGGTCTAGCGGGAGATCTCGAGCAGTACTTC	CASSGLAGDLEQYF
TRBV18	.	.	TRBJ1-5	TGTGCCAGCTCATCGACAGATAGCAATCAGCCCCAGCATTTT	CASSSTDSNQPQHF
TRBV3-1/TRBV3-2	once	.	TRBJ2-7	TGTGCCAGCAGCCAGGGTGTTACCTCCTACGAGCAGTACTTC	CASSQGVTSYEQYF
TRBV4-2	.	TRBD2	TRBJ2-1	TGTGCCAGCAGCCAAGGGTATACTAGCGGGAGTGGAACTGAGCAGTTCTTC	CASSQGYTSGSGTEQFF